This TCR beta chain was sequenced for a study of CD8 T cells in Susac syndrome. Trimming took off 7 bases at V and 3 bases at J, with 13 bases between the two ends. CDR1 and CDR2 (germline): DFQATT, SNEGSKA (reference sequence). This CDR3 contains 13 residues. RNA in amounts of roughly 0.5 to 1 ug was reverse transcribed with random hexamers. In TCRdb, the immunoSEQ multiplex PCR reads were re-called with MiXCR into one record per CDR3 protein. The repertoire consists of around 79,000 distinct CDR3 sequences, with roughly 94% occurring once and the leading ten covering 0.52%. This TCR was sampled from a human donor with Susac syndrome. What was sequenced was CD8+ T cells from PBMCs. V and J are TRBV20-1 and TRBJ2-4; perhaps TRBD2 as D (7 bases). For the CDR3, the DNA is TGCAGTGGCCGGGGGGCGGGCAAAAACATTCAGTACTTC. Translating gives CSGRGAGKNIQYF.